This is a list of T cell receptor beta chains from one sample in a study of cytomegalovirus exposure and HLA in healthy donors. Method: immunoSEQ multiplex PCR; TCRdb's copy keeps in-frame clones and lacks some. The sample yields some 120,000 clones, 80% seen once. Sequencing input: PBMCs. The receptors shown here come from a male donor in good health and CMV-seronegative. Both conserved end residues are part of each CDR3. D genes are given only for firm matches. Rows give clone size only sometimes, using once, few, many, or a class for an expanded clone.

D gene,J gene,V gene,clone size,CDR3 protein,CDR3 DNA
.,TRBJ2-1,TRBV25-1,.,CASSGEAQNNEQFF,TGTGCCAGCAGTGGGGAGGCACAAAACAATGAGCAGTTCTTC
TRBD1,TRBJ2-4,TRBV6-1,once,CASSERDRATKNIQYF,TGTGCCAGCAGTGAACGAGACAGGGCTACCAAAAACATTCAGTACTTC
.,TRBJ2-2,TRBV5-1,.,CASSVPTGFRAATGELFF,TGCGCCAGCAGCGTACCCACCGGGTTCCGAGCCGCCACCGGGGAGCTGTTTTTT
.,TRBJ1-2,TRBV4-2,few,CASSQDWSGGSLNYGYTF,TGTGCCAGCAGCCAAGATTGGTCAGGTGGGTCCCTCAACTATGGCTACACCTTC
.,TRBJ1-2,TRBV6-6,.,CASSYFGSYGYTF,TGTGCCAGCAGTTACTTCGGGAGCTATGGCTACACCTTC
TRBD1,TRBJ2-7,TRBV28,.,CASSPWAGTGFYEQYF,TGTGCCAGCAGTCCCTGGGCGGGGACAGGGTTCTACGAGCAGTACTTC
.,TRBJ2-2,TRBV9,few,CASSVQGYTGELFF,TGTGCCAGCAGCGTACAGGGTTATACCGGGGAGCTGTTTTTT
TRBD1,TRBJ2-1,TRBV10-3,once,CAIRPQGAVNEQFF,TGTGCCATCAGACCACAGGGGGCTGTTAATGAGCAGTTCTTC
.,TRBJ1-1,TRBV5-1,.,CASSSKQGGYGEAFF,TGCGCCAGCAGCTCGAAACAGGGTGGGTATGGTGAAGCTTTCTTT
TRBD2,TRBJ2-1,TRBV29-1,.,CSVEGPSGGGNEQFF,TGCAGCGTTGAAGGGCCTAGCGGCGGGGGGAATGAGCAGTTCTTC
TRBD1,TRBJ2-1,TRBV4-3,.,CASSQDQGAYNEQFF,TGCGCCAGCAGCCAAGATCAGGGGGCCTACAATGAGCAGTTCTTC
TRBD1,TRBJ2-7,TRBV18,few,CASSPVRTGGKGEQYF,TGTGCCAGCTCACCAGTGCGAACAGGGGGAAAGGGCGAGCAGTACTTC
TRBD1,TRBJ1-4,TRBV5-6,few,CASSFDRGPNEKLFF,TGTGCCAGCAGCTTCGACAGGGGGCCAAATGAAAAACTGTTTTTT
.,TRBJ1-1,TRBV30,.,CAWTRRGPEAFF,TGTGCCTGGACCCGACGGGGTCCTGAAGCTTTCTTT
TRBD2,TRBJ2-7,TRBV7-9,.,CASSKGLAGDHEQYF,TGTGCCAGCTCAAAAGGACTAGCGGGAGACCACGAGCAGTACTTC
TRBD2,TRBJ2-7,TRBV7-2,.,CASSLGTSGRIYEQYF,TGTGCCAGCAGCTTAGGGACTAGCGGGAGAATCTACGAGCAGTACTTC
TRBD2,TRBJ2-7,TRBV6-5,.,CASSTRLAKKQYF,TGTGCCAGCAGTACCCGACTAGCCAAGAAGCAGTACTTC
TRBD1,TRBJ2-3,TRBV6-5,.,CASSSRRGSDTQYF,TGTGCCAGCAGTTCACGCAGGGGGTCAGATACGCAGTATTTT
.,TRBJ2-7,TRBV6-6,once,CASARQGTTAYEQYF,TGTGCCAGCGCTAGACAGGGGACTACGGCCTACGAGCAGTACTTC
TRBD1,TRBJ2-1,TRBV18,.,CASSPPGTGGHNEQFF,TGTGCCAGCTCCCCTCCCGGGACAGGGGGTCACAATGAGCAGTTCTTC
TRBD1,TRBJ1-3,TRBV6-5,.,CASSGTAGNTIYF,TGTGCCAGCAGCGGGACAGCCGGAAACACCATATATTTT
.,TRBJ2-4,TRBV5-4,.,CASSLAPVNLAKNSQYF,TGTGCCAGCAGCTTGGCACCTGTTAACTTGGCCAAAAACAGTCAGTACTTC
TRBD1,TRBJ2-7,TRBV27,.,CASTRQGAYEQYF,TGTGCCAGCACCCGACAGGGAGCCTACGAGCAGTACTTC
.,TRBJ1-2,TRBV28,.,CASKGHWGQIYGYTF,TGTGCCAGCAAGGGTCACTGGGGGCAGATCTATGGCTACACCTTC
TRBD1,TRBJ1-5,TRBV7-2,once,CASSQGQNQPQHF,TGTGCCAGCAGCCAGGGACAGAATCAGCCCCAGCATTTT
.,TRBJ2-7,TRBV7-9,.,CASSPQLPYEQYF,TGTGCCAGCAGCCCCCAACTACCCTACGAGCAGTACTTC
.,TRBJ2-2,TRBV7-9,.,CASSLAQGVGELFF,TGTGCCAGCAGCTTAGCGCAAGGGGTCGGGGAGCTGTTTTTT
.,TRBJ1-2,TRBV15,few,CATSITRGGYGYTF,TGTGCCACCAGCATTACCCGGGGGGGCTATGGCTACACCTTC
.,TRBJ1-5,TRBV19,.,CASSLGQNSNQPQHF,TGTGCCAGTAGTCTAGGGCAGAATAGCAATCAGCCCCAGCATTTT
.,TRBJ1-5,TRBV7-8,.,CASSLRQPTSNQPQHF,TGTGCCAGCAGCCTTCGACAGCCTACAAGCAATCAGCCCCAGCATTTT
TRBD1,TRBJ2-7,TRBV9,.,CASSGQGLNYEQYF,TGTGCCAGCAGCGGACAGGGGCTTAACTACGAGCAGTACTTC
.,TRBJ2-7,TRBV7-2,.,CASSMNRDNYEQYF,TGTGCCAGCAGCATGAACCGGGACAACTACGAGCAGTACTTC
TRBD1,TRBJ1-4,TRBV7-2,.,CASSLDRGNEKLFF,TGTGCCAGCAGCCTCGACAGGGGTAATGAAAAACTGTTTTTT
TRBD1,TRBJ2-4,TRBV5-6,.,CASSLFQGAIAKNSQYF,TGTGCCAGCAGCTTATTCCAGGGGGCGATAGCCAAAAACAGTCAGTACTTC
TRBD2,TRBJ2-5,TRBV11-2,.,CASNTNSLAGYQETQYF,TGTGCCAGCAACACGAACTCACTAGCGGGATATCAAGAGACCCAGTACTTC
.,TRBJ1-1,TRBV19,.,CASSIGQGNTEAFF,TGTGCCAGTAGTATCGGTCAGGGGAACACTGAAGCTTTCTTT
TRBD2,TRBJ2-1,TRBV19,.,CASSALAGGRGEQFF,TGTGCCAGTAGTGCACTAGCGGGGGGGCGGGGTGAGCAGTTCTTC